The 29 T cell receptor beta chains listed next were all sequenced from one sample in a study of blood T cells in healthy people across ages. A J-beta primer mix and a sample-barcoded 5' primer were used in a second PCR of about 7 to 12 cycles. TCRdb reprocessed the 5' RACE reads via MiXCR and lists one record per CDR3 protein. The sample comprises 950,000 to 1,200,000 distinct CDR3 sequences, roughly two fifths of which are singletons, and under 15% rests with the top ten. The sample consisted of blood. The source is a man aged 18 to 29 in good health.

This clonotype appeared a few times. The V and J genes are TRBV6-6 and TRBJ2-1; D is unresolved. V dropped 0 bases and J dropped 4 bases, with 13 bases sitting between them. Germline V gives CDR1 MNHNY, CDR2 SVGAGI (reference sequence). The length of the CDR3 is 16 residues. The DNA for the CDR3 is TGTGCCAGCAGTTACTCGAACTCTGTGAAATACAATGAGCAGTTCTTC. Its translation is CASSYSNSVKYNEQFF.

This chain links TRBV5-1 with TRBJ2-7; 11 bases are a match to TRBD2. J lost 2 bases, V lost 6 bases, and 7 bases had no gene match. Germline CDR1 SGHRS, CDR2 YFSETQ. CDR3 size: 15 residues. For the CDR3, the DNA is TGCGCCAGCAACGACGGGACTAGCGGACCCTACGAGCAGTACTTC. Its translation is CASNDGTSGPYEQYF.

The J gene is TRBJ1-5, the V gene TRBV7-2; 9 bases match TRBD1. The V gene's germline CDR1 is SGHTA and CDR2 FQGNSA. V trimming: 8 bases; J trimming: 6 bases; junction bases outside the gene matches: 8. The length of the CDR3 is 14 residues. Written as DNA, the CDR3 is TGTGCCAGCTCCGGACAGGGGAGCTCTCAGCCCCAGCATTTT. Translating it yields CASSGQGSSQPQHF.

This clonotype appeared a few times. This rearrangement joins TRBV10-3 to TRBJ1-2; 8 bases match TRBD1. The V segment lost 2 bases and the J segment 7 bases; nucleotides outside the gene matches: 0. The CDR3 loop spans 12 amino acids. Germline V gene lookup returns CDR1 ENHRY and CDR2 SYGVKD. CDR3 coding DNA: TGTGCCATCAGTGAGCAGGGGGCTGGCTACACCTTC. Translating gives CAISEQGAGYTF.

In its sample, this clonotype was seen a few times. CDR3 DNA sequence: TGTGCCAGCAGTACACACCCCACAGACACCGGGGAGCTGTTTTTT. Its translation is CASSTHPTDTGELFF. This chain joins TRBV6-5 and TRBJ2-2; D unresolved. Trimming took 5 bases from V and 3 from J, leaving 13 bases between them. Germline V lookup: CDR1 MNHEY, CDR2 SVGAGI. The CDR3 extends over 15 amino acids.

A word on this clonotype: This clone may be a read error of a much larger clone one base away. The gene calls are TRBV4-2 and TRBJ1-4; a weak D match, TRBD1 (6 bases). V was shortened by 0 bases and J by 7 bases, with 15 bases between the two germline ends. Germline assignment: CDR1 LGHNA and CDR2 YNFKEQ. The length of the CDR3 is 16 residues. The CDR3 sequence: CASSQETIRGSEKLFF. The CDR3 coding sequence is TGTGCCAGCAGCCAAGAAACAATAAGGGGGAGTGAAAAACTGTTTTTT.

Notes on this clonotype: A read error is possible here, since a much larger clone lies one base away. J is TRBJ1-4 and V is TRBV20-1; 8 bases agree with TRBD1. The CDR3 is made up of 17 amino acids. V lost 1 base, J lost 7 bases, and 14 bases stayed unmatched. CDR1 is DFQATT and CDR2 is SNEGSKA in the germline V gene (reference sequence). CDR3 DNA sequence: TGCAGTGCTAGAGGCGCCGTTCCCGACAGGGGCGCTGAAAAACTGTTTTTT. Translating it yields CSARGAVPDRGAEKLFF.

In this sample, this clonotype turned up a few times. J is TRBJ2-7 and V is TRBV27; TRBD2 matches 7 bases. CDR1 is MNHEY, CDR2 SMNVEV, per germline (reference sequence). Trimming at V came to 5 bases and at J to 0 bases, leaving 7 bases not matched to a gene. This CDR3 has 15 amino acids. CDR3 nucleotides: TGTGCCAGCAGTCCAAGGGCGGGAGCCTCCTACGAGCAGTACTTC. Residues: CASSPRAGASYEQYF.

A few counts support this clonotype. The rearrangement links TRBV6-6 to TRBJ1-6; 8 bases line up with TRBD1. The CDR3 spans 14 residues. The germline CDR1 and CDR2 sequences are MNHNY and SVGAGI (reference sequence). V lost 2 bases, J lost 7 bases, and 1 base stayed unmatched. CDR3 nucleotides: TGTGCCAGCAGTTACGGACAGGGAAATTCACCCCTCCACTTT. It is translated as CASSYGQGNSPLHF.

The table lists this clonotype with a few counts. The rearrangement links TRBV28 to TRBJ2-1; the match to TRBD2 covers 7 bases. The ends lost 6 bases at V and 6 bases at J; junction bases unmatched: 11. The CDR3 consists of 15 residues. Per germline, CDR1 MDHEN and CDR2 SYDVKM. The CDR3 region is CASSRGGTFVNEQFF. The CDR3 DNA reads as TGTGCCAGCAGCCGCGGGGGAACTTTTGTCAATGAGCAGTTCTTC.

The chain combines TRBV5-1 with TRBJ1-1; D is unresolved. The CDR3 has 15 amino acids. CDR1 and CDR2 (germline): SGHRS, YFSETQ. Deletions cut 3 bases from V and 3 bases from J, with 15 bases between. As DNA, the CDR3 is TGCGCCAGCAGCTCCCGTGGAGAAATGGACACTGAAGCTTTCTTT. This sequence encodes CASSSRGEMDTEAFF.

The table lists this clonotype with a few counts. The CDR3 is CASSLTPTGSTEAFF. The CDR3 region has the DNA TGTGCCAGCAGCCTGACGCCGACAGGGAGCACTGAAGCTTTCTTT. This chain joins TRBV7-9 and TRBJ1-1; 7 bases agree with TRBD1. V lost 5 bases and J lost 4; bases outside the gene matches: 10. The CDR3 spans 15 residues. Germline V gene lookup returns CDR1 SEHNR and CDR2 FQNEAQ (reference sequence).

This clonotype came up a few times. The DNA for the CDR3 is TGCAGTGCTAGGGATACTAGCGGGGGCCTCCACGAGCAGTACTTC. Translated, it gives CSARDTSGGLHEQYF. V and J are TRBV20-1 and TRBJ2-7; 11 bases align to TRBD2. The germline V gene encodes CDR1 DFQATT and CDR2 SNEGSKA (reference sequence). The CDR3 consists of 15 residues. V lost 3 bases and J lost 5; bases outside the gene matches: 9.

The rearrangement links TRBV13 to TRBJ2-1; D unclear. With 4 bases removed from V and 3 bases from J, the gap between germline ends came to 10 bases. Germline V gene sequence: CDR1 PRHDT, CDR2 FYEKMQ (reference sequence). This CDR3 region has 14 residues. The CDR3 DNA is TGTGCCAGCAGCTCTCCCGGGTACTACAATGAGCAGTTCTTC. It translates to CASSSPGYYNEQFF. Filled out from reference TRBV13 and TRBJ2-1, the complete variable domain reads AAGVIQSPRHLIKEKRETATLKCYPIPRHDTVYWYQQGPGQDPQFLISFYEKMQSDKGSIPDRFSAQQFSDYHSELNMSSLELGDSALYFCASSSPGYYNEQFFGPGTRLTVL.

The chain recombines TRBV25-1 with TRBJ1-2; the D is unclear. Trimming stripped 3 bases from V and 7 bases from J, with 21 bases between. Germline CDR1 MGHDK, CDR2 SYGVNS. CDR3 size: 16 residues. The CDR3 reads CASSDPKPGNLFGYTF. Here the CDR3 DNA reads TGTGCCAGCAGTGACCCCAAACCGGGGAACCTATTTGGCTACACCTTC.

This clonotype has only a few counts. The chain recombines TRBV24-1 with TRBJ2-5, with D perhaps TRBD1 (6 bases). Germline V gene sequence: CDR1 KGHDR, CDR2 SFDVKD. The V and J ends lost 0 bases and 11 bases respectively, with 15 bases between them. The CDR3 has 14 residues. The CDR3 region has the DNA TGTGCCACCAGTGATTTGCACGGGGACAATGAGCAGTACTTC. Translating it yields CATSDLHGDNEQYF.

V is TRBV20-1 and J is TRBJ2-7; TRBD1 or TRBD2 may be the D gene (5 bases each). The J call may be faulty, since TRBJ2-5 better matches the DNA end. The CDR3 spans 15 residues. CDR1 DFQATT and CDR2 SNEGSKA come from the germline V gene (reference sequence). The CDR3 nucleotides read TGCAGTGCCCCGAGGGGCGACTCAATCCACGGGACCCAGTACTTC. Translated, it gives CSAPRGDSIHGTQYF.

This clonotype was seen many times. The chain combines TRBV6-2 or TRBV6-3 with TRBJ1-5; D gene ambiguous. This CDR3 contains 13 residues. Trimming stripped 6 bases from V and 2 bases from J, with 8 bases between. Looked up from germline, CDR1 is MNHEY and CDR2 is SVGEGT. CDR3 nucleotide sequence: TGTGCCAGCAGCCCCGAGGGCAATCAGCCCCAGCATTTT. Its protein product is CASSPEGNQPQHF.

The chain combines TRBV7-9 with TRBJ1-5, with a possible D match to TRBD1 (6 bases). The DNA end is a closer match to TRBJ2-3, so the J assignment may be wrong. This CDR3 spans 14 amino acids. Germline lookup yields CDR1 SEHNR and CDR2 FQNEAQ (reference sequence). The CDR3 reads CASSPDSSNQPQYF. In nucleotides, the CDR3 is TGTGCCAGCAGCCCGGACAGTAGCAATCAGCCCCAGTATTTT.

V and J are TRBV7-2 and TRBJ2-4; D possibly corresponds to TRBD2 (6 bases). V shed 8 bases and J shed 0 bases, with 11 bases lying between them. CDR1 is SGHTA and CDR2 is FQGNSA in the germline V gene. CDR3 size: 14 residues. The CDR3 reads CASGGSLAKNIQYF. DNA for the CDR3: TGTGCCAGCGGGGGGTCACTAGCCAAAAACATTCAGTACTTC. The full variable domain, in which reference TRBV7-2 and TRBJ2-4 provide the parts outside the CDR3, is GAGVSQSPSNKVTEKGKDVELRCDPISGHTALYWYRQSLGQGLEFLIYFQGNSAPDKSGLPSDRFSAERTGGSVSTLTIQRTQQEDSAVYLCASGGSLAKNIQYFGAGTRLSVL.

This clonotype was recorded once. The chain uses TRBV12-3 or TRBV12-4 and TRBJ2-5; D possibly uses TRBD1 or TRBD2 (6 bases each). The CDR3 is made up of 15 amino acids. Trimming cost V 6 bases and J 11 bases, with 25 bases left between them. CDR3: CASREGATGSNEQYF. The DNA of the CDR3 is TGTGCCAGCAGGGAGGGCGCAACAGGGAGCAATGAGCAGTACTTC.

The V gene is TRBV7-9, the J gene TRBJ2-1, with 7 nucleotides matching TRBD1. Losses at the gene ends were 6 bases for V and 6 bases for J; bases not matched to a gene: 5. CDR3 length: 13 amino acids. Germline V CDR1 and CDR2: SEHNR, FQNEAQ (reference sequence). The CDR3 sequence: CASRKTGVNEQFF. For the CDR3, the DNA is TGTGCCAGCAGAAAAACAGGGGTCAATGAGCAGTTCTTC.

This clonotype turned up a few times. The rearrangement joins TRBV29-1 to TRBJ2-7, with D perhaps matching TRBD1 (6 bases). The CDR3 has 14 residues. Germline V gene data show CDR1 as SQVTM and CDR2 as ANQGSEA. The V end was cut by 3 bases, the J end by 0 bases, with 12 bases between. CDR3 sequence: CSVDPTGSSYEQYF. The CDR3 coding sequence is TGCAGCGTTGATCCGACAGGTAGCTCCTACGAGCAGTACTTC.

Only one count was recorded for this clonotype. The chain has TRBV12-3 or TRBV12-4 and TRBJ2-7; the D gene is possibly TRBD1 (6 bases). The CDR3 loop spans 12 amino acids. The V gene lost 10 bases and the J gene lost 6 bases, with 16 bases spanning the gap. The CDR3 coding sequence is TGTGCCAACAGACTGGGGGCGGGCGAGCAGTACTTC. It codes for CANRLGAGEQYF.

This clonotype turned up a few times. This rearrangement joins TRBV9 to TRBJ1-4, with 8 bases identical to TRBD1. The germline CDR1 and CDR2 sequences are SGDLS and YYNGEE. CDR3 size: 13 residues. V lost 3 bases and J lost 10; bases outside the gene matches: 5. The DNA of the CDR3 is TGTGCCAGCAGCGAAGGACAGGGCGGAAAACTGTTTTTT. The encoded protein is CASSEGQGGKLFF.

This clonotype was counted many times. One end of the junction fails to match germline, which may point to a read error. The chain has TRBV7-2 and TRBJ2-3; TRBD2 matches 7 bases. This CDR3 contains 15 residues. Germline V gives CDR1 SGHTA, CDR2 FQGNSA. The CDR3 loop is CASSLVSGGTDTQYF. The CDR3 region has the DNA TGCGCCAGCAGCTTGGTCAGCGGGGGCACAGATACGCAGTATTTT.

This clonotype was counted between two and nine times. This sequence joins TRBV29-1 and TRBJ2-1; 8 nucleotides match TRBD2. Germline V gives CDR1 SQVTM, CDR2 ANQGSEA. V dropped 7 bases and J dropped 9; count of bases not matched to a gene: 11. The CDR3 consists of 13 residues. The CDR3 region has the DNA TGCAGCGCCCCAGGACTAGCTACTAGTGAGCAGTTCTTC. Protein sequence: CSAPGLATSEQFF.

The chain recombines TRBV29-1 with TRBJ1-1; D possibly corresponds to TRBD1 (6 bases). The CDR3 has 11 amino acids. The V gene lost 7 bases and the J gene lost 6 bases, with 12 bases spanning the gap. Looked up from germline, CDR1 is SQVTM and CDR2 is ANQGSEA. The CDR3 nucleotides read TGCAGCGCAGGGGAGGACGCTGAAGCTTTCTTT. It encodes CSAGEDAEAFF.

V and J are TRBV6-6 and TRBJ1-4, with D hard to call. Germline CDR1 MNHNY, CDR2 SVGAGI (reference sequence). The ends were cut back, 0 bases at V and 7 bases at J, with 15 bases in the middle. The CDR3 length is 16 residues. The CDR3 coding sequence is TGTGCCAGCAGTTACTCGATCCGGGGAAGTCGTGAAAAACTGTTTTTT. This sequence encodes CASSYSIRGSREKLFF.